The source of this T cell receptor beta chain is a study of T cells after yellow fever vaccination. The study made its TCR cDNA through 5'RACE template switching. That step introduced a universal primer site along with UMIs. Using its own MiXCR run on the 5' RACE reads, TCRdb lists one record per CDR3 protein. The sample holds approximately 450,000 distinct CDR3 sequences; roughly a sixth are singletons and the top ten take over 15%. About this clonotype: What it recognizes is unknown.

Trimming at V came to 5 bases and at J to 6 bases, leaving 8 bases not matched to a gene. This CDR3 is 15 amino acids long. Germline CDR1 is DFQATT and CDR2 is SNEGSKA (reference sequence). Study outcomes and limitations: Abundant contaminating clonotypes from the bulk population could appear in FACS-sorted repertoires. A secondary response was less intense yet reached its peak sooner, at day 5 versus 15. Clones from primary vaccination mostly reappeared after the booster (about 97% CD4, about 85% CD8).

This material consisted of PBMCs, taken before the yellow fever booster vaccination. The chain uses TRBV20-1 and TRBJ2-1; TRBD2 aligns across 12 bases. This TCR came from a man between 18 and 35 years old who received the YFV17D yellow fever vaccine. The CDR3 bases are TGCAGTGCTGCTAGCGGGGGGGAAGTTCGCAATGAGCAGTTCTTC. It is translated as CSAASGGEVRNEQFF.